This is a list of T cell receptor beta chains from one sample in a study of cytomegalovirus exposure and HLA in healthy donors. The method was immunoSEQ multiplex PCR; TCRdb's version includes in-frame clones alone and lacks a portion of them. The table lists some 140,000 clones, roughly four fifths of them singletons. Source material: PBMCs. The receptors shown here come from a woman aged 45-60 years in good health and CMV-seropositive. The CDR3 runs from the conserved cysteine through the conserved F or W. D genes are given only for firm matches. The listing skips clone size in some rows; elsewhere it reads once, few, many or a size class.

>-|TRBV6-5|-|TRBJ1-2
CASSLANVYTF
TGTGCCAGCAGTTTGGCAAATGTCTACACCTTC
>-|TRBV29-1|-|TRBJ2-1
CSVGVVGEQFF
TGCAGCGTTGGTGTGGTTGGCGAGCAGTTCTTC
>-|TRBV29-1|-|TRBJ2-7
CSVGSSYEQYF
TGCAGCGTTGGTAGCTCCTACGAGCAGTACTTC
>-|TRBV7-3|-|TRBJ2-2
CASSSTANTGELFF
TGTGCCAGCAGCTCCACAGCGAACACCGGGGAGCTGTTTTTT
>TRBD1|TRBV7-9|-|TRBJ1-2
CASSDRDRGQRNGYTF
TGTGCCAGCAGTGATAGGGACAGGGGGCAGCGGAACGGCTACACCTTC
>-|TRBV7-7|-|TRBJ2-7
CASSSLTGDEQYF
TGTGCTAGCAGCTCCCTAACGGGGGACGAGCAGTACTTC
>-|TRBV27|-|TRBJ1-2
CASSLNWGREHGYTF
TGTGCCAGCAGTTTAAATTGGGGGCGCGAGCATGGCTACACCTTC
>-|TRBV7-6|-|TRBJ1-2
CASTPLRGGEYGYTF
TGTGCCAGCACCCCTCTCCGGGGAGGGGAATATGGCTACACCTTC
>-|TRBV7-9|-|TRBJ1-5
CASSLGVGRFQPQHF
TGTGCCAGCAGCTTAGGGGTGGGCAGGTTCCAGCCCCAGCATTTT
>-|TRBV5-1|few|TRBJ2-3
CASSFSGATDTQYF
TGCGCCAGCAGCTTCAGTGGAGCCACAGATACGCAGTATTTT
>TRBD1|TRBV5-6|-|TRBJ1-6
CASSLDRGGNSPLHF
TGTGCCAGCAGCTTGGACAGGGGTGGTAATTCACCCCTCCACTTT
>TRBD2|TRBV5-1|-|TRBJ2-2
CASSATSGVGTGELFF
TGCGCCAGCAGCGCCACTAGCGGGGTGGGCACCGGGGAGCTGTTTTTT
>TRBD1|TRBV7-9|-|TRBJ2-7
CASSFRTGDYEQYF
TGTGCCAGCAGCTTTCGGACAGGCGACTACGAGCAGTACTTC
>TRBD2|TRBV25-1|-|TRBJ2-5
CASSEPGGFQETQYF
TGTGCCAGCAGTGAGCCGGGGGGGTTCCAAGAGACCCAGTACTTC
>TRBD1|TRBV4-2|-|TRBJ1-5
CASSQDAGTGGVQPQHF
TGTGCCAGCAGCCAAGACGCCGGGACAGGGGGCGTTCAGCCCCAGCATTTT
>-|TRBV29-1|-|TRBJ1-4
CSVGGGETNEKLFF
TGCAGCGTCGGAGGAGGGGAAACTAATGAAAAACTGTTTTTT
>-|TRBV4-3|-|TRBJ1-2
CASSQELLGGYGYTF
TGCGCCAGCAGCCAAGAGTTATTGGGGGGATATGGCTACACCTTC
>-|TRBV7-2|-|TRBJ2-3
CASMISGTDTQYF
TGTGCCAGCATGATTTCAGGCACAGATACGCAGTATTTT
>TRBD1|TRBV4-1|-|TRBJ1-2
CASSQPGQLDYTF
TGCGCCAGCAGCCAACCGGGACAGTTGGACTACACCTTC
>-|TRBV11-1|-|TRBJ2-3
CASISGASTDTQYF
TGTGCCAGCATCTCGGGAGCTAGCACAGATACGCAGTATTTT
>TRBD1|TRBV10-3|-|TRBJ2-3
CAIRSGQGANTDTQYF
TGTGCCATCAGATCGGGACAGGGGGCAAACACAGATACGCAGTATTTT
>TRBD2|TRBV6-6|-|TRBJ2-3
CAGAMKGGGVTDTQYF
TGTGCCGGAGCTATGAAAGGCGGGGGGGTCACAGATACGCAGTATTTT
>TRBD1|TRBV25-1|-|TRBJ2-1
CASSERQGSARNEQFF
TGTGCCAGCAGTGAAAGACAGGGGTCAGCGAGGAATGAGCAGTTCTTC
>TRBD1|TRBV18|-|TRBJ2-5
CASSRTGEAETQYF
TGTGCCAGCTCACGGACAGGGGAGGCAGAGACCCAGTACTTC
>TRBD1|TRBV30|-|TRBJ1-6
CAWIQGSSYNSPLHF
TGTGCCTGGATACAGGGGAGCTCCTATAATTCACCCCTCCACTTT
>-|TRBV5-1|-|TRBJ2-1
CASTYNYNEQFF
TGCGCCAGCACTTATAATTACAATGAGCAGTTCTTC
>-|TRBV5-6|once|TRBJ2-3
CASSLFSRRDWTDTQYF
TGTGCCAGCAGCTTGTTCTCCCGGAGGGATTGGACAGATACGCAGTATTTT
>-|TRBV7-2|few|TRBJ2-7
CASSSPPVGGALREQYF
TGTGCCAGCAGCTCCCCCCCCGTCGGAGGGGCGCTACGCGAGCAGTACTTC
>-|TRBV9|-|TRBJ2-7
CASSVGGSYEQYF
TGTGCCAGCAGCGTAGGAGGCTCCTACGAGCAGTACTTC
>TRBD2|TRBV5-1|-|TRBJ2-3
CASSSRLAGDGSTDTQYF
TGCGCCAGCAGCTCAAGACTAGCGGGGGACGGTAGCACAGATACGCAGTATTTT
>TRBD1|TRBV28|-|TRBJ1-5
CASIGTGSYQPQHF
TGTGCCAGCATTGGGACAGGGTCTTATCAGCCCCAGCATTTT
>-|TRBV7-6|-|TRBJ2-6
CASSYRDSGANVLTF
TGTGCCAGCAGCTACCGAGACTCTGGGGCCAACGTCCTGACTTTC
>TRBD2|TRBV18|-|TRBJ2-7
CASSPAAGVAYEQYF
TGTGCCAGCTCACCTGCGGCGGGGGTAGCCTACGAGCAGTACTTC
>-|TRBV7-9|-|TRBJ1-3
CASSASGSSGNTIYF
TGTGCCAGCAGCGCATCGGGAAGCTCTGGAAACACCATATATTTT
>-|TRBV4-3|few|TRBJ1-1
CASKYNNEAFF
TGCGCCAGCAAGTATAACAATGAAGCTTTCTTT
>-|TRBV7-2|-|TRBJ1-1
CASSAWTALYTEAFF
TGTGCCAGCAGCGCCTGGACAGCCTTGTACACTGAAGCTTTCTTT
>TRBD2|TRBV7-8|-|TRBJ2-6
CASSLGEGYGANVLTF
TGTGCCAGCAGCTTAGGGGAGGGGTACGGGGCCAACGTCCTGACTTTC
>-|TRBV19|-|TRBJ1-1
CASNTRLSDTEAFF
TGTGCCAGTAATACTAGGCTATCGGACACTGAAGCTTTCTTT
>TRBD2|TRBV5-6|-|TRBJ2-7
CVSSTITSGAYEQYF
TGTGTCAGCAGCACCATCACTAGCGGGGCCTACGAGCAGTACTTC
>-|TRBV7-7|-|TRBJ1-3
CASSLASGSGNTIYF
TGTGCTAGCAGCTTAGCGTCTGGGAGTGGAAACACCATATATTTT
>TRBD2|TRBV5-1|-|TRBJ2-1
CASSWTSGYNEQFF
TGCGCCAGCAGTTGGACTAGCGGCTACAATGAGCAGTTCTTC
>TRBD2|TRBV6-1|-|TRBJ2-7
CASIDSGGAFYEQYF
TGTGCCAGCATTGATAGCGGGGGGGCCTTCTACGAGCAGTACTTC
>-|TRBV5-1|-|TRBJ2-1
CASSAQPTGSSYNEQFF
TGCGCCAGCAGCGCTCAGCCTACGGGGAGCTCCTACAATGAGCAGTTCTTC
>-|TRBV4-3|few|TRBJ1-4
CASSSLTGSGEKLFF
TGCGCCAGCAGCTCCCTGACAGGCTCAGGGGAAAAACTGTTTTTT
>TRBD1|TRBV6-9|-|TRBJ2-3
CAHPGQVYTDTQYF
TGTGCCCACCCGGGACAGGTCTACACAGATACGCAGTATTTT
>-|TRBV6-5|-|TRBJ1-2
CASSEGANYGYTF
TGTGCCAGCAGTGAAGGGGCTAACTATGGCTACACCTTC